This entry lists 8 T cell receptor beta chains sequenced from one sample in a study of blood T cells in healthy people across ages. A sample-barcoded 5' primer and a J-beta primer mix were used in a second PCR of roughly 7 to 11 cycles. One entry per CDR3 protein results from TCRdb running MiXCR on the 5' RACE reads. The sample contains roughly 1,500,000 distinct CDR3 sequences, 42% of which appear only once. Sequences were obtained from blood. The receptor source for this set is a woman between 18 and 29 years old in good health.

The chain employs TRBV4-2 and TRBJ1-2; D is uncertain. The ends were cut back, 0 bases at V and 4 bases at J, with 9 bases in the middle. This CDR3 is 14 amino acids long. Germline V gene lookup returns CDR1 LGHNA and CDR2 YNFKEQ. CDR3 residues: CASSQERSAYGYTF. Here the CDR3 DNA reads TGTGCCAGCAGCCAAGAGCGGTCGGCCTATGGCTACACCTTC.

This clonotype was counted ten times or more. This chain joins TRBV18 and TRBJ2-5, with 7 bases aligning to TRBD1. Looked up from germline, CDR1 is KGHSH and CDR2 is LQKENI. The CDR3 spans 13 residues. V was pared by 4 bases and J by 5 bases, with 4 bases of the junction left unmatched. The CDR3 is CASSQQGGETQYF. CDR3 nucleotides: TGTGCCAGCTCACAACAAGGGGGCGAGACCCAGTACTTC. Full variable domain (remainder filled in from reference TRBV18 and TRBJ2-5): NAGVMQNPRHLVRRRGQEARLRCSPMKGHSHVYWYRQLPEEGLKFMVYLQKENIIDESGMPKERFSAEFPKEGPSILRIQQVVRGDSAAYFCASSQQGGETQYFGPGTRLLVL.

J is TRBJ2-1 and V is TRBV11-2; 7 nucleotides align to TRBD1. Germline lookup yields CDR1 SGHAT and CDR2 FQNNGV. The CDR3 runs 15 residues. The junction had 11 bases not matched to a gene; V was cut back by 2 bases and J by 10 bases. The CDR3 here is CASSLPTGWTGEQFF. The CDR3 DNA is TGTGCCAGCAGCTTACCGACAGGGTGGACGGGAGAGCAGTTCTTC.

The chain links TRBV6-1 to TRBJ2-3, with TRBD1 matching 8 bases. From germline, CDR1 is MNHNS and CDR2 SASEGT. The CDR3 is made up of 16 amino acids. V was clipped by 6 bases and J by 2 bases; unmatched bases: 10. CDR3 nucleotide sequence: TGTGCCAGCAGAGAGCATGACAGGGGCCTCACAGATACGCAGTATTTT. It translates to CASREHDRGLTDTQYF.

The chain employs TRBV6-1 and TRBJ2-5; TRBD2 is a possible D gene (5 bases). V lost 8 bases, J lost 5 bases, and 9 bases lay in between. The CDR3 covers 11 residues. Germline-derived CDR1 and CDR2 are MNHNS and SASEGT. The CDR3 protein is CASSSFETQYF. In nucleotides, the CDR3 is TGTGCCAGCTCTAGCTTCGAGACCCAGTACTTC.

This chain uses TRBV5-1 with TRBJ2-7; D not certain. Germline values: CDR1 SGHRS, CDR2 YFSETQ. This CDR3 is built from 16 residues. The V end was cut by 0 bases, the J end by 7 bases, with 20 bases between. The CDR3 DNA sequence: TGCGCCAGCAGCTTGGATGGAACGGTCCCAGCTCGGGAGCAGTACTTC. Its protein is CASSLDGTVPAREQYF.

This chain joins TRBV5-4 and TRBJ1-1; no firm D call. Deletions cut 3 bases from V and 6 bases from J, with 9 bases between. Per the germline V gene, CDR1 is SGHNT and CDR2 is YYREEE (reference sequence). This CDR3 spans 12 amino acids. DNA of the CDR3: TGTGCCAGCAGCTCCGACTGGGCTGAAGCTTTCTTT. It encodes CASSSDWAEAFF.

This clonotype was recorded once. The V gene is TRBV6-5, the J gene TRBJ1-4; D remains ambiguous. Per germline, CDR1 MNHEY and CDR2 SVGAGI. Trimming removed 2 bases from V and 12 bases from J, with 7 bases in between. The CDR3 is 11 amino acids. The CDR3 nucleotides read TGTGCCAGCAGTTACCGGGAAGAACTGTTTTTT. As protein: CASSYREELFF.